The 9 T cell receptor beta chains reported below all come from one sample, sequenced in a study of T cell repertoires in cytomegalovirus infection. One entry per CDR3 protein results from TCRdb running MiXCR on the reads. The profile shows around 740,000 distinct CDR3 sequences, 35% to 45% of them singletons. The material sequenced was PBMCs. Source of these receptors: a human donor in good health (CMV status not recorded). Some clones in this sample may be carry-over from other donors' samples.

This clonotype occurred a few times. The V and J genes are TRBV5-8 and TRBJ2-7; D call uncertain. CDR1 is SGHTS, CDR2 YDEGEE, per germline. The CDR3 is 14 residues long. V was clipped by 2 bases and J by 3 bases, with 12 bases between them. For the CDR3, the DNA is TGTGCCAGCAGCTTCCGACTGTCCCTCTACGAGCAGTACTTC. This gives the protein CASSFRLSLYEQYF.

This clonotype was observed a handful of times. This chain links TRBV6-2 or TRBV6-3 with TRBJ2-7, with D maybe TRBD2 (6 bases). V lost 5 bases and J lost 7, with 15 bases in between. From germline, CDR1 is MNHEY and CDR2 SVGEGT. There are 13 residues in the CDR3. The CDR3 loop is CASSTKTRGEQYF. In DNA, the CDR3 is TGTGCCAGCAGTACAAAAACCCGGGGGGAGCAGTACTTC.

This rearrangement joins TRBV7-2 to TRBJ1-5, with 7 nucleotides matching TRBD1. CDR3 length: 18 amino acids. The ends lost 1 base at V and 3 bases at J; junction bases unmatched: 12. Germline V gives CDR1 SGHTA, CDR2 FQGNSA. For the CDR3, the DNA is TGTGCCAGCAGCTTAGGCGCCTTCGACAGGGCCCTCAATCAGCCCCAGCATTTT. Amino acid sequence: CASSLGAFDRALNQPQHF.

The V and J genes are TRBV6-5 and TRBJ1-1; no clear D gene. CDR3 length: 16 amino acids. The germline V and J ends were trimmed by 4 bases and 0 bases, with 15 bases remaining between them. Germline lookup yields CDR1 MNHEY and CDR2 SVGAGI. The CDR3 loop reads CASSSRRVAMNTEAFF. The CDR3 region has the DNA TGTGCCAGCAGTTCGCGACGGGTAGCTATGAACACTGAAGCTTTCTTT.

The chain carries TRBV27 and TRBJ1-1; D uncertain. Trimming removed 4 bases at V and 5 bases at J, with 11 bases between. CDR3 length: 13 residues. Germline V lookup: CDR1 MNHEY, CDR2 SMNVEV (reference sequence). CDR3 nucleotides: TGTGCCAGCAGTTACAACGGGAGGACTGAAGCTTTCTTT. This codes for CASSYNGRTEAFF.

Concerning this clonotype: This CDR3 is missing its conserved last phenylalanine or tryptophan, likely due to a read error. The chain couples TRBV2 to TRBJ1-2; the D gene is possibly TRBD1 (5 bases). The CDR3 has 15 residues. Germline V gives CDR1 SNHLY, CDR2 FYNNEI. V was shortened by 7 bases and J by 6 bases, with 21 bases between the two germline ends. CDR3 DNA: TGTGCCAGCAAGCCCCTAAGAGGGGATCAGGATGGCTACACCCTC. Translated, it gives CASKPLRGDQDGYTL.

This clonotype was seen ten or more times. Germline is not matched at one junction end, which may reflect a read error. This chain links TRBV5-1 with TRBJ2-1; TRBD2 might be the D (7 bases). The CDR3 is 14 residues long. Germline V gene sequence: CDR1 SGHRS, CDR2 YFSETQ. The CDR3 nucleotides are TGTGCCAGCAGCTTAGGGGGAGGGTACAATGAGCAGTTCTTC. Its translation: CASSLGGGYNEQFF.

This clonotype was recorded a few times. The chain joins TRBV20-1 to TRBJ2-5; D unresolved. V dropped 1 base and J dropped 1 base, with 7 bases sitting between them. Germline V gene sequence: CDR1 DFQATT, CDR2 SNEGSKA (reference sequence). CDR3 length: 13 amino acids. This CDR3 reads CSARVTTQETQYF. DNA for the CDR3: TGCAGTGCTAGAGTAACGACCCAAGAGACCCAGTACTTC.

The chain combines TRBV15 with TRBJ2-5; D gene uncertain. The CDR3 extends over 14 amino acids. The V gene's germline CDR1 is LNHNV and CDR2 YYDKDF (reference sequence). V gave up 0 bases and J gave up 3 bases, with 8 bases separating them. CDR3 bases: TGTGCCACCAGCAGAGATTTTGATAAAGAGACCCAGTACTTC. Its protein is CATSRDFDKETQYF.